These 20 T cell receptor beta chains came from one sample sequenced in a study of T cell responses to AZD1222 COVID-19 vaccine. Sequencing was performed with immunoSEQ multiplex PCR; in TCRdb, only in-frame clones are kept and a portion is missing. The table has over 60,000 clones, 79% seen once. The sample in question was peripheral blood, obtained on day 0 of MenACWY control vaccination. These receptors were taken from an adult in good health.

The chain is built from TRBV7-6 and TRBJ2-1; D is possibly TRBD2 (5 bases). V gave up 4 bases and J gave up 7 bases, with 8 bases separating them. The germline CDR1 and CDR2 sequences are SGHVS and FNYEAQ. The length of the CDR3 is 12 residues. In nucleotides, the CDR3 is TGTGCCAGCAGCTCTCCGGGGAATGAGCAGTTCTTC. Its protein is CASSSPGNEQFF. Full variable domain (rest looked up from reference TRBV7-6 and TRBJ2-1): GAGVSQSPRYKVTKRGQDVALRCDPISGHVSLYWYRQALGQGPEFLTYFNYEAQQDKSGLPNDRFSAERPEGSISTLTIQRTEQRDSAMYRCASSSPGNEQFFGPGTRLTVL.

This clone was seen just once. The chain combines TRBV7-2 with TRBJ2-2; TRBD2 matches at 9 bases. From germline, CDR1 is SGHTA and CDR2 FQGNSA. The trim removed 1 base at V and 5 bases at J, leaving 2 bases unmatched. This CDR3 spans 15 amino acids. DNA of the CDR3: TGTGCCAGCAGCTTAGTCCTAGCGGGAACCGGGGAGCTGTTTTTT. It specifies CASSLVLAGTGELFF.

This chain links TRBV6-5 with TRBJ1-1, with D possibly TRBD1 on 5 matching bases. Germline V gene lookup returns CDR1 MNHEY and CDR2 SVGAGI. The CDR3 sequence is 12 residues long. V lost 6 bases and J lost 0, with 5 bases in between. The CDR3 sequence: CASRGVNTEAFF. CDR3 nucleotide sequence: TGTGCCAGCAGGGGGGTGAACACTGAAGCTTTCTTT.

The chain joins TRBV7-2 to TRBJ1-1, with D perhaps TRBD1 (5 bases). The CDR3 contains 14 residues. Trimming removed 5 bases at V and 2 bases at J, with 12 bases between. Germline V gene data show CDR1 as SGHTA and CDR2 as FQGNSA. The CDR3 DNA reads as TGTGCCAGCAGCCTTCGGACACTCAACACTGAAGCTTTCTTT. Its protein product is CASSLRTLNTEAFF.

The sample holds one count of this clone. The chain joins TRBV5-1 to TRBJ1-1, with 12 bases that match TRBD1. The junction had 7 bases not matched to a gene; V was cut back by 3 bases and J by 1 base. CDR3 length: 17 residues. Per the germline V gene, CDR1 is SGHRS and CDR2 is YFSETQ. The DNA of the CDR3 is TGCGCCAGCAGCTCGGGGTCGGGACAGGGGGCGAACACTGAAGCTTTCTTT. It yields the protein CASSSGSGQGANTEAFF.

The J gene is TRBJ2-1, the V gene TRBV18, with D perhaps TRBD2 (5 bases). The CDR3 has 15 amino acids. V was clipped by 2 bases and J by 7 bases, with 15 bases between them. Germline CDR1 KGHSH, CDR2 LQKENI. The CDR3 spells CASSPGLLGPNEQFF. CDR3 DNA: TGTGCCAGCTCACCAGGACTTTTGGGTCCAAATGAGCAGTTCTTC.

The gene calls are TRBV5-6 and TRBJ2-2; D is ambiguous. Trimming pared 7 bases from V and 3 bases from J, leaving 10 bases between. The CDR3 totals 13 residues. Germline CDR1 and CDR2: SGHDT and YYEEEE. For the CDR3, the DNA is TGTGCCAGCTCCAGAGTGGACACCGGGGAGCTGTTTTTT. Translation: CASSRVDTGELFF.

This clone has only one observation. V is TRBV30 and J is TRBJ2-2; 10 positions agree with TRBD1. This CDR3 is built from 13 residues. The V and J ends lost 4 bases and 7 bases, in that order; junction bases with no gene match: 3. Per germline, CDR1 GTSNPN and CDR2 SVGIG (reference sequence). Here the CDR3 DNA reads TGTGCCTGGACGACAGGGGGCTTCGGGGAGCTGTTTTTT. Protein product: CAWTTGGFGELFF.

The rearrangement uses TRBV13 and TRBJ2-2; 12 bases line up with TRBD2. V was pared by 1 base and J by 9 bases, with 6 bases of the junction left unmatched. Germline values: CDR1 PRHDT, CDR2 FYEKMQ (reference sequence). This CDR3 region has 16 residues. The CDR3 DNA reads as TGTGCCAGCAGCTTAGTTCCGACTAGCGGGGGCCGGGAGCTGTTTTTT. It translates to CASSLVPTSGGRELFF.

V is TRBV3-1 (or the pseudogene TRBV3-2) and J is TRBJ2-1; 9 positions agree with TRBD2. The germline gives CDR1 LGHDT, CDR2 YNNKEL (reference sequence). The trim removed 1 base at V and 4 bases at J, leaving 2 bases unmatched. This CDR3 spans 15 amino acids. The CDR3 DNA sequence: TGTGCCAGCAGCCAAGGGCGGGGGGGTTACAATGAGCAGTTCTTC. It encodes CASSQGRGGYNEQFF.

This clone turned up a few times. This rearrangement joins TRBV9 to TRBJ1-2; 9 bases agree with TRBD1. This CDR3 is 15 amino acids long. Germline CDR1 and CDR2: SGDLS and YYNGEE. V was pared by 4 bases and J by 4 bases, with 8 bases of the junction left unmatched. The CDR3 nucleotides are TGTGCCAGCAGCTCCACAGGGGGCGAGGGCTATGGCTACACCTTC. Protein sequence: CASSSTGGEGYGYTF.

This chain joins TRBV19 and TRBJ1-6; D gene unclear. Germline V gene lookup returns CDR1 LNHDA and CDR2 SQIVND (reference sequence). Trimming took off 5 bases at V and 10 bases at J, with 9 bases between the two ends. The CDR3 contains 12 residues. The CDR3 DNA reads TGTGCCAGTAGTTCGAAGGAATCACCCCTCCACTTT. Translation gives CASSSKESPLHF. Using reference TRBV19 and TRBJ1-6 for the parts outside the CDR3, the full variable domain is DGGITQSPKYLFRKEGQNVTLSCEQNLNHDAMYWYRQDPGQGLRLIYYSQIVNDFQKGDIAEGYSVSREKKESFPLTVTSAQKNPTAFYLCASSSKESPLHFGNGTRLTVT.

The chain employs TRBV6-2 or TRBV6-3 and TRBJ1-1; no clear D. Deletions cut 6 bases from V and 0 bases from J, with 32 bases between. CDR1 is MNHEY and CDR2 is SVGEGT in the germline V gene. The CDR3 length is 21 residues. The CDR3 region has the DNA TGTGCCAGCAGCCCAATAAATACCAATTTCGTAGTGGTCAGCATGAACACTGAAGCTTTCTTT. It yields the protein CASSPINTNFVVVSMNTEAFF.

The chain carries TRBV3-1 (or the pseudogene TRBV3-2) and TRBJ2-1; D is perhaps TRBD1 (5 bases). V was pared by 0 bases and J by 4 bases, with 13 bases between. Germline CDR1 is LGHDT and CDR2 is YNNKEL (reference sequence). The CDR3 extends over 16 amino acids. This CDR3 is CASSQDNAGLYNEQFF. DNA of the CDR3: TGTGCCAGCAGCCAAGATAATGCAGGGCTGTACAATGAGCAGTTCTTC.

This clone was counted between two and nine times. The rearrangement joins TRBV7-2 to TRBJ1-1; no clear D. Trimming shortened V by 2 bases and J by 5 bases, and 12 bases separated the two germline ends. Germline CDR1 SGHTA, CDR2 FQGNSA. This CDR3 contains 14 residues. CDR3 sequence: CASSLLGSGTEAFF. The CDR3 region has the DNA TGTGCCAGCAGCTTATTAGGGAGCGGGACTGAAGCTTTCTTT.

The V and J genes are TRBV6-5 and TRBJ1-5; 9 bases map to TRBD1. Trimming at V came to 0 bases and at J to 3 bases, leaving 3 bases not matched to a gene. The V gene's germline CDR1 is MNHEY and CDR2 SVGAGI. The CDR3 is 16 amino acids. CDR3 region: CASSYSGTGINQPQHF. CDR3 bases: TGTGCCAGCAGTTACTCCGGGACAGGGATCAATCAGCCCCAGCATTTT.

The chain employs TRBV6-5 and TRBJ1-5; TRBD1 might be the D (5 bases). Deletions cut 3 bases from V and 4 bases from J, with 10 bases between. The CDR3 is made up of 14 amino acids. Germline V CDR1 and CDR2: MNHEY, SVGAGI. The CDR3 reads CASSYTGPNQPQHF. The CDR3 region has the DNA TGTGCCAGCAGTTATACGGGACCTAATCAGCCCCAGCATTTT.

V is TRBV4-2 and J is TRBJ2-1; a weak D match, TRBD1 (5 bases). This CDR3 is 17 amino acids long. Per germline, CDR1 LGHNA and CDR2 YNFKEQ. V was shortened by 0 bases and J by 4 bases, with 16 bases between the two germline ends. CDR3 sequence reads: CASSQDRRKTVYNEQFF. CDR3 DNA: TGTGCCAGCAGCCAAGATAGGCGAAAGACAGTTTACAATGAGCAGTTCTTC.

V is TRBV28 and J is TRBJ1-2; 10 positions agree with TRBD1. Germline CDR1 MDHEN, CDR2 SYDVKM. The CDR3 runs to 17 residues. Losses at the gene ends were 4 bases for V and 4 bases for J; bases not matched to a gene: 12. The chain's CDR3 is CASSSHPGTGVLYGYTF. The CDR3 region has the DNA TGTGCCAGCAGTTCCCACCCCGGGACAGGGGTCCTCTATGGCTACACCTTC.

CDR3 in DNA: TGTGCCAGCAGTGAGTTGGGTGAAGCTTTCTTT. It codes for CASSELGEAFF. The V gene is TRBV2, the J gene TRBJ1-1, with D unclear. The CDR3 has 11 residues. In germline, CDR1 is SNHLY, CDR2 FYNNEI. V lost 3 bases, J lost 7 bases, and 6 bases lay in between. The variable domain in full, completed from reference TRBV2 and TRBJ1-1, reads EPEVTQTPSHQVTQMGQEVILRCVPISNHLYFYWYRQILGQKVEFLVSFYNNEISEKSEIFDDQFSVERPDGSNFTLKIRSTKLEDSAMYFCASSELGEAFFGQGTRLTVV.